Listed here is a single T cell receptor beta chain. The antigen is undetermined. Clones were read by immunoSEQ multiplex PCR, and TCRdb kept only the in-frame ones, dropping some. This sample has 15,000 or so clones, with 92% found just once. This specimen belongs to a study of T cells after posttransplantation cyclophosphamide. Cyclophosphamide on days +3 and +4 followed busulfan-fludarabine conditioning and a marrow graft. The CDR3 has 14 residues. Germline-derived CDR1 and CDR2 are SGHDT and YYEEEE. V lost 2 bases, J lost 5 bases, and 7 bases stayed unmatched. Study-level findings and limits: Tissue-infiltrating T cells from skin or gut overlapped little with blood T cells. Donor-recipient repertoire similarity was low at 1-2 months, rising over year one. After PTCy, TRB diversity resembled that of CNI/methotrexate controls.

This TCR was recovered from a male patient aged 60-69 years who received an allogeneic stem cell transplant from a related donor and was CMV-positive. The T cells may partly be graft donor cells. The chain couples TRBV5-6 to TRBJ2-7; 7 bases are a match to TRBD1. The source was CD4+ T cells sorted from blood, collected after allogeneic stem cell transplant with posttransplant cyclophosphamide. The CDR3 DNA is TGTGCCAGCAGCTTAATGCCAGGGGGTGACGAGCAGTACTTC. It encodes CASSLMPGGDEQYF.